This T cell receptor beta chain was recovered during a study of T cell responses to AZD1222 COVID-19 vaccine. Germline V CDR1 and CDR2: MNHEY, SVGAGI. CDR3 length equals 15 residues. Trimming at V came to 6 bases and at J to 4 bases, leaving 10 bases not matched to a gene. Data came from immunoSEQ multiplex PCR; TCRdb stores just in-frame clones and leaves some out. The table shows approximately 110,000 clones, with approximately 90% occurring only once. The chain links TRBV6-5 to TRBJ1-2; 8 bases align to TRBD1. This TCR was sampled from an adult who received the AZD1222 COVID-19 vaccine. The input for sequencing was peripheral blood, taken 28 days after the second AZD1222 dose. The CDR3, as DNA: TGTGCCAGCAGCAAAGCCGGACAGGGAATCTATGGCTACACCTTC. Residues: CASSKAGQGIYGYTF.